The rows below give T cell receptor beta chains drawn from one sample of a study of technical replicates of blood from a few donors. Clones were read by immunoSEQ multiplex PCR, and TCRdb kept only the in-frame ones, dropping some. The data contain more than 90,000 clones, 95% to 97% of them singletons. The sequenced sample consisted of T cells isolated from PBMCs. These receptor sequences come from a human donor in good health. CDR3s include the opening cysteine and the closing phenylalanine or tryptophan. The order of the fields is V gene, J gene, D gene, CDR3 length, clone size, CDR3 DNA, CDR3 protein. D genes are given only for firm matches. Size is stated for part of the rows, as once, few or many counts, or as a class when the clone is expanded.

>TRBV19|TRBJ2-7|TRBD1|14|NA
TGTGCCAGTAGGAGGGACAGGGAAGTAAGCGAGCAGTACTTC
CASRRDREVSEQYF
>TRBV19|TRBJ1-5|NA|15|NA
TGTGCCGTCAGTAAGGGAGAAGCTAGCAATCAGCCCCAGCATTTT
CAVSKGEASNQPQHF
>TRBV7-2|TRBJ1-5|NA|15|NA
TGTGCCAGCAGCAACGGCGGGGCCTACAATCAGCCCCAGCATTTT
CASSNGGAYNQPQHF
>TRBV11-1|TRBJ2-1|NA|16|NA
TGTGCCAGCAGCTCTATCCGGGATTTCTCCTACAATGAGCAGTTCTTC
CASSSIRDFSYNEQFF
>TRBV5-6|TRBJ2-7|TRBD2|14|once
TGTGCCAGCAGCTTGGGTCTCGCGGGAGGCGAGCAGTACTTC
CASSLGLAGGEQYF
>TRBV28|TRBJ2-3|NA|17|NA
TGTGCCAGCAGTTTGCCCGAGCTAGCGCAGGTTTTAAATACGCAGTATTTT
CASSLPELAQVLNTQYF
>TRBV27|TRBJ1-2|TRBD1|13|once
TGTGCCAGCACAGGGACAGGGGCCTATGGCTACACCTTC
CASTGTGAYGYTF
>TRBV5-1|TRBJ2-1|TRBD1|14|NA
TGCGCCAGCAGCATAGCAGGGGGCGCGAATGAGCAGTTCTTC
CASSIAGGANEQFF
>TRBV6-6|TRBJ1-2|NA|12|NA
TGTGCCAGCAGTTATCGGTCAGGCTCCTCCACCTTC
CASSYRSGSSTF
>TRBV7-8|TRBJ1-2|NA|14|NA
TGTGCCAGCACCGAGACTGGCCGAGGCTATGGCTACACCTTC
CASTETGRGYGYTF
>TRBV27|TRBJ2-1|TRBD2|16|NA
TGTGCCAGCAGGTCTAACGAACTAGCGGTATACAATGAGCAGTTCTTC
CASRSNELAVYNEQFF
>TRBV2|TRBJ2-5|NA|15|NA
TGTGCCAGAAAGAAGTCCGGGACATCACAAGAGACCCAGTACTTC
CARKKSGTSQETQYF
>TRBV9|TRBJ1-2|TRBD1|16|NA
TGTGTCAGCAGCGTAGACCTACAGGGGTTCGGTTATGGCTACACCTTC
CVSSVDLQGFGYGYTF
>TRBV9|TRBJ2-1|TRBD2|13|NA
TGTGCCAGCAGCATTAGCGGGAGAGTAGAGCAGTTCTTC
CASSISGRVEQFF
>TRBV7-8|TRBJ1-1|NA|15|NA
TGTGCCAGCAGCTTAGCCCCGACAGGTGGGACTGAAGCTTTCTTT
CASSLAPTGGTEAFF
>TRBV15|TRBJ2-7|TRBD1|15|NA
TGTGCCACCAGCAGAGAAAACAGGGGGCTCGACGAGCAGTACTTC
CATSRENRGLDEQYF
>TRBV28|TRBJ2-7|TRBD2|14|NA
TGTGCCAGCAGTCTCAGCGGGAGTGGCGTCCAGCAGTACTTC
CASSLSGSGVQQYF
>TRBV6-6|TRBJ2-2|NA|13|NA
TGTGCCAGCAGTTATAAGAACACCGGGGAGCTGTTTTTT
CASSYKNTGELFF
>TRBV11-1|TRBJ1-1|NA|14|NA
TGTGCCAGCAGCCGGGGCCCGGGGGACACTGAAGCTTTCTTT
CASSRGPGDTEAFF
>TRBV2|TRBJ2-7|NA|11|NA
TGTGCCAGCAGGATTCAGGGCGAGCAGTACTTC
CASRIQGEQYF
>TRBV5-4|TRBJ2-1|TRBD2|19|NA
TGTGCCAGCAGCTCTAAGGGACTAGCGGGAGTTTACTCCTACAATGAGCAGTTCTTC
CASSSKGLAGVYSYNEQFF
>TRBV25-1|TRBJ1-1|TRBD1|12|few
TGTGCCAGCAGTTTCCGGGACAGTGAAGCTTTCTTT
CASSFRDSEAFF
>TRBV11-2|TRBJ2-1|TRBD2|19|NA
TGTGCCAGCAGCTTAGTTGGGACTAGCGGGATAGACTCCTACAATGAGCAGTTCTTC
CASSLVGTSGIDSYNEQFF
>TRBV27|TRBJ1-2|TRBD1|17|NA
TGTGCCAGCAGTTTAGGGGCAGGGGGCCCCCTTAACTATGGCTACACCTTC
CASSLGAGGPLNYGYTF
>TRBV12-5|TRBJ1-5|TRBD1|15|NA
TGTGCTAGTGGTTCCGTGACAGGGATGGGTCAGCCCCAGCATTTT
CASGSVTGMGQPQHF
>TRBV30|TRBJ2-5|NA|13|NA
TGTGCCTGGAGTGGGGGGGTGAAAGAGACCCAGTACTTC
CAWSGGVKETQYF
>TRBV5-6|TRBJ2-1|TRBD2|15|NA
TGTGCCAGCAGCGTGGGACTAGCGGGAGTGAATGAGCAGTTCTTC
CASSVGLAGVNEQFF
>TRBV5-1|TRBJ2-7|NA|12|NA
TGCGCCAGCAGCCCCCCAGGGTACGAGCAGTACTTC
CASSPPGYEQYF
>TRBV19|TRBJ2-3|NA|12|NA
TGTGCCAGTAGACGCCAGGGAGATACGCAGTATTTT
CASRRQGDTQYF
>TRBV14|TRBJ2-3|NA|16|NA
TGTGCCAGCAGCCAAGTAGCCAGTTCCCTCACAGATACGCAGTATTTT
CASSQVASSLTDTQYF
>TRBV18|TRBJ2-7|NA|13|NA
TGTGCCAGCTCACCACCTTCATCCTACGAGCAGTACTTC
CASSPPSSYEQYF
>TRBV18|TRBJ1-1|NA|15|NA
TGTGCCAGCTCACCTTCTGGACAGATGAACACTGAAGCTTTCTTT
CASSPSGQMNTEAFF
>TRBV27|TRBJ2-1|TRBD2|14|NA
TGTGCCAGCAGTAGACTAGCGGCCTACAATGAGCAGTTCTTC
CASSRLAAYNEQFF
>TRBV2|TRBJ2-3|TRBD1|14|NA
TGTGCCAGCCCGACAGGGGTAGAGACAGATACGCAGTATTTT
CASPTGVETDTQYF
>TRBV28|TRBJ2-5|TRBD1|17|NA
TGTGCCAGCAGCTTAACAGGGGTGTTTAGTCTTGGCGAGACCCAGTACTTC
CASSLTGVFSLGETQYF
>TRBV19|TRBJ2-7|NA|16|NA
TGTGCCAGTAGTCCCCTAGGGCAAAAGGGAGCCTACGAGCAGTACTTC
CASSPLGQKGAYEQYF
>TRBV30|TRBJ1-2|NA|11|NA
TGTGCCTGGAGTGTACAGTATGGCTACACCTTC
CAWSVQYGYTF
>TRBV2|TRBJ2-3|TRBD2|15|NA
TGTGCCAGCGATCTTCTAGCGGGAGTGGCAGATACGCAGTATTTT
CASDLLAGVADTQYF
>TRBV5-4|TRBJ2-7|TRBD1|14|NA
TGTGCCAGCAGCCCCGAGACAGGGGATTACGAGCAGTACTTC
CASSPETGDYEQYF
>TRBV29-1|TRBJ2-1|NA|14|NA
TGCAGCGTTGATCGGGGATCTTCCTACAATGAGCAGTTCTTC
CSVDRGSSYNEQFF
>TRBV5-1|TRBJ2-1|TRBD2|17|NA
TGCGCCAGCAGCTTGGTTGGCGGGAGGGCCTCCTACAATGAGCAGTTCTTC
CASSLVGGRASYNEQFF